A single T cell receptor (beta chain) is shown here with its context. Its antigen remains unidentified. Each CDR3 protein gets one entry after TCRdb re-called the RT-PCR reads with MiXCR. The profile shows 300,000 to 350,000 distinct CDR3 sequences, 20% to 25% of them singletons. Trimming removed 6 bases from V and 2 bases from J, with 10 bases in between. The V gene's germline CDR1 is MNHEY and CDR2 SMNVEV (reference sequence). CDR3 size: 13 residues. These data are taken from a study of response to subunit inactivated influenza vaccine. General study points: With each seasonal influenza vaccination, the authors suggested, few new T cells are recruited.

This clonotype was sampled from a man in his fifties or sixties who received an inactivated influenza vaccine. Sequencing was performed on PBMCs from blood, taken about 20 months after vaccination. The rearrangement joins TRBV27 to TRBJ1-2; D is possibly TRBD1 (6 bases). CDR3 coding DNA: TGTGCCAGCAGATTGCAGGGGAACTATGGCTACACCTTC. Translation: CASRLQGNYGYTF.